A selection of T cell receptor beta chains follows, all from one sample in a study of CD8 T cells in Susac syndrome. TCRdb reprocessed the immunoSEQ multiplex PCR reads via MiXCR and lists one record per CDR3 protein. The sample holds around 200,000 distinct CDR3 sequences, 85% to 95% seen once. Material: CD4+ T cells from PBMCs. These receptors originate from a human donor with multiple sclerosis. CDR3s include the opening cysteine and the closing phenylalanine or tryptophan. The order of the fields is V gene, clone size, J gene, D gene, CDR3 DNA, CDR3 protein. A D gene is named only where the DNA matches it firmly. Clone size appears in some rows only: once, few, many, or a class for an expanded clone.

v_gene: TRBV29-1; abundance: .; j_gene: TRBJ2-3; d_gene: .; CDR3nt: TGCAGCGTTGAAGATGACCGTAGGGCAGATACGCAGTATTTT; CDR3aa: CSVEDDRRADTQYF
v_gene: TRBV3-1; abundance: few; j_gene: TRBJ1-4; d_gene: .; CDR3nt: TGTGCCAGCAGGGCAAATGAAAAACTGTTTTTT; CDR3aa: CASRANEKLFF
v_gene: TRBV18; abundance: .; j_gene: TRBJ2-3; d_gene: .; CDR3nt: TGTGCCAGCTCACCACCGGGGAGGACAGATACGCAGTATTTT; CDR3aa: CASSPPGRTDTQYF
v_gene: TRBV20-1; abundance: once; j_gene: TRBJ1-2; d_gene: TRBD1; CDR3nt: TGCAGTGCTGGACAGGTCTCAAGGGGCTACACCTTC; CDR3aa: CSAGQVSRGYTF
v_gene: TRBV29-1; abundance: .; j_gene: TRBJ2-7; d_gene: .; CDR3nt: TGCAGCGTTGAAAAGGGGTTCGACGAGCAGTACTTC; CDR3aa: CSVEKGFDEQYF
v_gene: TRBV15; abundance: .; j_gene: TRBJ2-7; d_gene: .; CDR3nt: TGTGCCACCAGCAGAGGCGGGGCAGGGTCGGGCGAGCAGTACTTC; CDR3aa: CATSRGGAGSGEQYF
v_gene: TRBV20-1; abundance: .; j_gene: TRBJ2-5; d_gene: .; CDR3nt: TGCAGTGCTAGGGGACTCCTCCAAGAGACCCAGTACTTC; CDR3aa: CSARGLLQETQYF
v_gene: TRBV4-2; abundance: .; j_gene: TRBJ1-3; d_gene: .; CDR3nt: TGTGCCAGCAGCCAAGGTGGGCGGGGAAACACCATATATTTT; CDR3aa: CASSQGGRGNTIYF
v_gene: TRBV20-1; abundance: .; j_gene: TRBJ1-5; d_gene: .; CDR3nt: TGCAGTGCTGAGGACGGAGACCATCAGCCCCAGCATTTT; CDR3aa: CSAEDGDHQPQHF
v_gene: TRBV13; abundance: .; j_gene: TRBJ1-3; d_gene: .; CDR3nt: TGTGCCAGCACCCCGTCGGCGGAACGAAACACCATATATTTT; CDR3aa: CASTPSAERNTIYF
v_gene: TRBV27; abundance: .; j_gene: TRBJ1-1; d_gene: TRBD1; CDR3nt: TGTGCCAGCATCATAGGATCGGGACAGGGGGATGGTAGGGCTTTCTTT; CDR3aa: CASIIGSGQGDGRAFF
v_gene: TRBV2; abundance: .; j_gene: TRBJ2-1; d_gene: TRBD1; CDR3nt: TGTGCCAGCACCTTACAGGGGGGCAATGAGCAGTTCTTC; CDR3aa: CASTLQGGNEQFF
v_gene: TRBV5-1; abundance: .; j_gene: TRBJ2-5; d_gene: .; CDR3nt: TGCGCCAGCAGCTTCAGTCGGGAGTACGAGACCCAGTACTTC; CDR3aa: CASSFSREYETQYF
v_gene: TRBV7-9; abundance: .; j_gene: TRBJ1-5; d_gene: .; CDR3nt: TGTGCCAGCAGCCGGGACCGCAATCAGCCCCAGCATTTT; CDR3aa: CASSRDRNQPQHF
v_gene: TRBV28; abundance: .; j_gene: TRBJ1-2; d_gene: TRBD1; CDR3nt: TGTGCCAGCAGTTTAACAGGGGAGACCTATGGCTACACCTTC; CDR3aa: CASSLTGETYGYTF
v_gene: TRBV14; abundance: .; j_gene: TRBJ2-3; d_gene: .; CDR3nt: TGTGCCAGCAGCCTCGACCGGATAAGAGGTGATACGCAGTATTTT; CDR3aa: CASSLDRIRGDTQYF
v_gene: TRBV29-1; abundance: .; j_gene: TRBJ1-2; d_gene: .; CDR3nt: TGCAGCGGGGGGGACGCCAGGGACTACACCTTC; CDR3aa: CSGGDARDYTF
v_gene: TRBV15; abundance: .; j_gene: TRBJ1-5; d_gene: TRBD1; CDR3nt: TGTGCCACCAGCAGAGATCTGGGACAGGGTAATCAGCCCCAGCATTTT; CDR3aa: CATSRDLGQGNQPQHF
v_gene: TRBV6-6; abundance: .; j_gene: TRBJ1-6; d_gene: .; CDR3nt: TGTGCCAGCAGCTGGACAGAGGAGAATTCACCCCTCCACTTT; CDR3aa: CASSWTEENSPLHF
v_gene: TRBV29-1; abundance: .; j_gene: TRBJ2-5; d_gene: .; CDR3nt: TGCAGCGTCGTAACAGGACAGCAAGAGACCCAGTACTTC; CDR3aa: CSVVTGQQETQYF
v_gene: TRBV3-1; abundance: .; j_gene: TRBJ2-3; d_gene: TRBD2; CDR3nt: TGTGCCAGTACTACAGCGGGGGCCCCAGTGGGTACGCAGTATTTT; CDR3aa: CASTTAGAPVGTQYF
v_gene: TRBV6-1; abundance: once; j_gene: TRBJ1-5; d_gene: .; CDR3nt: TGTGCCAGCAGTGAACTGGATCAGCCCCAGCATTTT; CDR3aa: CASSELDQPQHF
v_gene: TRBV29-1; abundance: .; j_gene: TRBJ2-7; d_gene: TRBD1; CDR3nt: TGCAGCGTTGAAGCTACGACAGGGAGTGAGCAGTACTTC; CDR3aa: CSVEATTGSEQYF
v_gene: TRBV2; abundance: once; j_gene: TRBJ2-3; d_gene: .; CDR3nt: TGTGCCAGCCGATTGGATACGCAGTATTTT; CDR3aa: CASRLDTQYF
v_gene: TRBV5-4; abundance: once; j_gene: TRBJ1-1; d_gene: .; CDR3nt: TGTGCCAGCACCTCTGACCCCGGGCGGAACACTGAAGCTTTCTTT; CDR3aa: CASTSDPGRNTEAFF
v_gene: TRBV4-1; abundance: .; j_gene: TRBJ1-6; d_gene: .; CDR3nt: TGCGCCAGCAGCCAAGACAGGGTTTCACCCCTCCACTTT; CDR3aa: CASSQDRVSPLHF
v_gene: TRBV4-2; abundance: .; j_gene: TRBJ1-2; d_gene: .; CDR3nt: TGTGCCAGCAGCCAAGCGGGGCTATCCAACTATGGCTACACCTTC; CDR3aa: CASSQAGLSNYGYTF
v_gene: TRBV30; abundance: .; j_gene: TRBJ1-6; d_gene: .; CDR3nt: TGTGCCTGGAGATTGGGGGGTAATTCACCCCTCCACTTT; CDR3aa: CAWRLGGNSPLHF
v_gene: TRBV20-1; abundance: .; j_gene: TRBJ2-7; d_gene: .; CDR3nt: TGCAGTGCTAGCCGGGACTCTACCTACGAGCAGTACTTC; CDR3aa: CSASRDSTYEQYF
v_gene: TRBV5-1; abundance: .; j_gene: TRBJ2-7; d_gene: .; CDR3nt: TGCGCCAGCAGCGAACAGGGATCCGAGCAGTACTTC; CDR3aa: CASSEQGSEQYF
v_gene: TRBV7-8; abundance: .; j_gene: TRBJ1-2; d_gene: .; CDR3nt: TGTGCCAGCAGCTTAACAGTGTCTTACTATGGCTACACCTTC; CDR3aa: CASSLTVSYYGYTF
v_gene: TRBV20-1; abundance: .; j_gene: TRBJ1-2; d_gene: .; CDR3nt: TGCAGTGCCCTGGAGGAGGACCTCTATGGCTACACCTTC; CDR3aa: CSALEEDLYGYTF
v_gene: TRBV21-1; abundance: .; j_gene: TRBJ1-6; d_gene: .; CDR3nt: TGTGCCAGCAGCAACCAGGGGACCAATTCACCCCTCCACTTT; CDR3aa: CASSNQGTNSPLHF
v_gene: TRBV12-3/TRBV12-4; abundance: few; j_gene: TRBJ2-5; d_gene: TRBD2; CDR3nt: TGTGCCAGCAGTTTGCGGGGGGAGACCCAGTACTTC; CDR3aa: CASSLRGETQYF
v_gene: TRBV9; abundance: .; j_gene: TRBJ2-3; d_gene: .; CDR3nt: TGTGCCAGCAGCGCGACTGCTTTCTTCGTAGATACGCAGTATTTT; CDR3aa: CASSATAFFVDTQYF
v_gene: TRBV25-1; abundance: .; j_gene: TRBJ1-2; d_gene: .; CDR3nt: TGTGCCAGCAGTATCCGACAGGAGAGTGATGGCTACACCTTC; CDR3aa: CASSIRQESDGYTF
v_gene: TRBV20-1; abundance: once; j_gene: TRBJ2-4; d_gene: .; CDR3nt: TGCAGTGCAACGACGGGGCGGAACATTCAGTACTTC; CDR3aa: CSATTGRNIQYF
v_gene: TRBV6-6; abundance: .; j_gene: TRBJ1-5; d_gene: .; CDR3nt: TGTGCCAGCAGTTCGCCGGGGGGTTTCAATCAGCCCCAGCATTTT; CDR3aa: CASSSPGGFNQPQHF
v_gene: TRBV3-1; abundance: .; j_gene: TRBJ1-5; d_gene: .; CDR3nt: TGTGCCAGCAGCCAAGGGCGGAACAATCAGCCCCAGCATTTT; CDR3aa: CASSQGRNNQPQHF
v_gene: TRBV29-1; abundance: .; j_gene: TRBJ1-5; d_gene: TRBD1; CDR3nt: TGCAGCGTAGGACAGGGGAGGCAGGGGCCCCAGCATTTT; CDR3aa: CSVGQGRQGPQHF